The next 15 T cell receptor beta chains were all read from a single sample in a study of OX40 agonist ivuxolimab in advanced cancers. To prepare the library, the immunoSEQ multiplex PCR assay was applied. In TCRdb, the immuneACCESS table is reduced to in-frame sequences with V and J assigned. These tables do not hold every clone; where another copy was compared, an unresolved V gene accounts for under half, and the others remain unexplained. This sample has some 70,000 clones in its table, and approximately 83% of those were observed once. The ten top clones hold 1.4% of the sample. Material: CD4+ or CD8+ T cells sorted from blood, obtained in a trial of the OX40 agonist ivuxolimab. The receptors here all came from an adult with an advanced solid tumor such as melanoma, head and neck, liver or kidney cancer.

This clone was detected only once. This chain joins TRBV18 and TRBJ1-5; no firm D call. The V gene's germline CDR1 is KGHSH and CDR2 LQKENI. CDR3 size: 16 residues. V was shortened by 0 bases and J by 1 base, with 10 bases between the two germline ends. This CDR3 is CASSPPTITSNQPQHF. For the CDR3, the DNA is TGTGCCAGCTCACCACCGACAATAACAAGCAATCAGCCCCAGCATTTT.

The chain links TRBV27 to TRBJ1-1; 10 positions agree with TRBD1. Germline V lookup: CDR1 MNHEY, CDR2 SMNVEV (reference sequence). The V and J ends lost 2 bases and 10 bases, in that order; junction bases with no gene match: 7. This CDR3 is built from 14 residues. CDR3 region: CASSLAGTGVSAFF. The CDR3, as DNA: TGTGCCAGCAGTTTAGCCGGGACAGGGGTGTCAGCTTTCTTT.

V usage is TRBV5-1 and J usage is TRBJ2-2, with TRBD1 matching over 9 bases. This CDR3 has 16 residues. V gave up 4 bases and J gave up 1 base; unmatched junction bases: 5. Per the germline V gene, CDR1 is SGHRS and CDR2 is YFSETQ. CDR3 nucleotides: TGCGCCAGCAGCGGATACAGGGGGCAGAACACCGGGGAGCTGTTTTTT. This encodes CASSGYRGQNTGELFF.

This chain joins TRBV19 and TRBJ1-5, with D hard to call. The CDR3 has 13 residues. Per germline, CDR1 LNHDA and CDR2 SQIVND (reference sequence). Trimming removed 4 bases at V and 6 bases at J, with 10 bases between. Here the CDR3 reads CASSSITSQPQHF. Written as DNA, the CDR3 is TGTGCCAGTAGTAGTATAACGTCTCAGCCCCAGCATTTT.

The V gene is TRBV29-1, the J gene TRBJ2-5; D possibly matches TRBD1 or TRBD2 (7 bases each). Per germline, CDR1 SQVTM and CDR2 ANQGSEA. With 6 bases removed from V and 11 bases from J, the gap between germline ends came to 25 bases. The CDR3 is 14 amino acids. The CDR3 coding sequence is TGCAGCGTGCTAGGGACAGAGGTTCGGCGGGAGCAGTACTTC. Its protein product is CSVLGTEVRREQYF.

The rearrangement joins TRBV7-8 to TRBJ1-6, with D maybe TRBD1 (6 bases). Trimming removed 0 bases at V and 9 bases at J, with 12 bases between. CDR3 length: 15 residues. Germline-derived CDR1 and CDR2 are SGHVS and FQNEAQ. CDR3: CASSLADSLSSPLHF. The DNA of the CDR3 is TGTGCCAGCAGCTTAGCGGACAGTCTATCTTCACCCCTCCACTTT.

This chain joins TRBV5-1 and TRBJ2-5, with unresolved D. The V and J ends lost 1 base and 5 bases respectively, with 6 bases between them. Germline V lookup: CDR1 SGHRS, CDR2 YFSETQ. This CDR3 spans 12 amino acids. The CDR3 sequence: CASSLLLETQYF. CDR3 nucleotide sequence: TGCGCCAGCAGCTTGCTTCTGGAGACCCAGTACTTC.

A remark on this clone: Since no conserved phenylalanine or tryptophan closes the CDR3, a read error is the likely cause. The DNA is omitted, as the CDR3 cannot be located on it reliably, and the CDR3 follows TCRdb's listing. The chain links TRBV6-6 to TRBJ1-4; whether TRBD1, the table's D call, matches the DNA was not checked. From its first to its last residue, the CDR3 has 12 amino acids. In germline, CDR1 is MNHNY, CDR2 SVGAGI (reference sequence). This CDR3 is CASRPGQGGASI.

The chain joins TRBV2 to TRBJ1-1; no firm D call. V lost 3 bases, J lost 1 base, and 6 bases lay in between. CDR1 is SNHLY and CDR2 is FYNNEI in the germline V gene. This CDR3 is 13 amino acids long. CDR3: CASSDYRNTEAFF. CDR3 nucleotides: TGTGCCAGCAGTGATTACCGGAACACTGAAGCTTTCTTT.

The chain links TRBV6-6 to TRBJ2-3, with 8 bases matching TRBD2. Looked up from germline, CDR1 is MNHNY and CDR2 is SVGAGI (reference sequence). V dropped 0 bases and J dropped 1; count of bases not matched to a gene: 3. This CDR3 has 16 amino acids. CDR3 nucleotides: TGTGCCAGCAGTTACTCCGGGGGGGCCGGCACAGATACGCAGTATTTT. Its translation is CASSYSGGAGTDTQYF.

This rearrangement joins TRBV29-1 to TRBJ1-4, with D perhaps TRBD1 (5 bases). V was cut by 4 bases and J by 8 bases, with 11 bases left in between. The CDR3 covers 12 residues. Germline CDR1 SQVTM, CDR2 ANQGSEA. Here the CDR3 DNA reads TGCAGCGTTGGCGGGGGTGGAGAAAAACTGTTTTTT. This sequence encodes CSVGGGGEKLFF.

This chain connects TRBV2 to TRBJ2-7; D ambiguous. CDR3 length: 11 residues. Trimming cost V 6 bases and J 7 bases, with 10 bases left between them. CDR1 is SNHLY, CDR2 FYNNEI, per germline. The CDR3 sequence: CASRPLEEQYF. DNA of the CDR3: TGTGCCAGCAGGCCCCTGGAGGAGCAGTACTTC.

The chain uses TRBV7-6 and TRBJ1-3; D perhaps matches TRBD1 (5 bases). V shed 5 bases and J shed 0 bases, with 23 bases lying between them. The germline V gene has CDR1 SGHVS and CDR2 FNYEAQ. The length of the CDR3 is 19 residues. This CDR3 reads CASSPDAGQGRISGNTIYF. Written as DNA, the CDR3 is TGTGCCAGCAGCCCGGACGCGGGGCAGGGACGGATCTCTGGAAACACCATATATTTT.

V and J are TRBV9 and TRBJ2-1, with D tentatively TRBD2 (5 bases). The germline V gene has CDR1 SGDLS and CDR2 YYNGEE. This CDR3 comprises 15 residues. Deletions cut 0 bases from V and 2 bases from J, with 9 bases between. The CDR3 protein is CASSVERVTYNEQFF. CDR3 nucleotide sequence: TGTGCCAGCAGCGTAGAGAGGGTTACCTACAATGAGCAGTTCTTC.

The CDR3 here is CASSLDLGKVTEAFF. In DNA form, the CDR3 reads TGTGCCAGCAGCTTAGATCTGGGGAAGGTCACTGAAGCTTTCTTT. The V and J genes are TRBV13 and TRBJ1-1; no clear D gene. Germline CDR1 is PRHDT and CDR2 is FYEKMQ (reference sequence). CDR3 length equals 15 residues. V lost 1 base, J lost 4 bases, and 13 bases lay in between.